These 27 T cell receptor beta chains were sequenced from one sample in a study of blood T cell repertoires in COVID-19. Profiled with immunoSEQ multiplex PCR; TCRdb holds only in-frame clones, not every one. The sample lists some 250,000 clones; about 87% were seen once. Sample: peripheral blood. The source of these receptors is an older woman with active or convalescent COVID-19.

This chain links TRBV5-8 with TRBJ1-5, with TRBD1 matching 8 bases. Per the germline V gene, CDR1 is SGHTS and CDR2 is YDEGEE. The CDR3 extends over 13 amino acids. The junction had 3 bases not matched to a gene; V was cut back by 3 bases and J by 7 bases. The CDR3 region is CASSSDRGQPQHF. The CDR3 nucleotides read TGTGCCAGCAGCTCTGACAGGGGACAGCCCCAGCATTTT.

This clone was counted a few times. The rearrangement joins TRBV12-3 or TRBV12-4 to TRBJ1-2; D unclear. Trimming removed 5 bases from V and 8 bases from J, with 9 bases in between. This CDR3 is 11 amino acids long. This chain's CDR3 is CASSPSRGYTF. The CDR3 region has the DNA TGTGCCAGCAGTCCCTCCCGGGGCTACACCTTC.

This sequence joins TRBV7-9 and TRBJ2-5; 8 bases match TRBD2. The germline V gene encodes CDR1 SEHNR and CDR2 FQNEAQ (reference sequence). This CDR3 is built from 16 residues. Unmatched junction bases numbered 7, after V lost 3 bases and J lost 1 base. As DNA, the CDR3 is TGTGCCAGCAGCTTGGGTCGGGGGGGTATCCAAGAGACCCAGTACTTC. Translated, it gives CASSLGRGGIQETQYF. Filled out from reference TRBV7-9 and TRBJ2-5, the complete variable domain reads DTGVSQNPRHKITKRGQNVTFRCDPISEHNRLYWYRQTLGQGPEFLTYFQNEAQLEKSRLLSDRFSAERPKGSFSTLEIQRTEQGDSAMYLCASSLGRGGIQETQYFGPGTRLLVL.

This clone showed up just once. V and J are TRBV5-1 and TRBJ2-3, with D perhaps matching TRBD2 (5 bases). This CDR3 contains 16 residues. Germline V lookup: CDR1 SGHRS, CDR2 YFSETQ. Trimming removed 4 bases at V and 1 base at J, with 16 bases between. CDR3 residues: CASSPLRGSGTDTQYF. CDR3 DNA sequence: TGCGCCAGCAGCCCGCTTCGGGGTAGCGGCACAGATACGCAGTATTTT.

V and J are TRBV3-1 (or the pseudogene TRBV3-2) and TRBJ2-1, with a possible D match to TRBD2 (6 bases). Germline CDR1 is LGHDT and CDR2 is YNNKEL (reference sequence). This CDR3 is 15 amino acids long. V was pared by 4 bases and J by 2 bases, with 12 bases between. CDR3 in DNA: TGTGCCAGCAGCCTTGCGGGGCCGACCTACAATGAGCAGTTCTTC. Amino acids: CASSLAGPTYNEQFF.

The gene calls are TRBV7-9 and TRBJ1-2; 8 positions match TRBD1. This CDR3 is built from 14 residues. V gave up 3 bases and J gave up 3 bases; unmatched junction bases: 3. Per the germline V gene, CDR1 is SEHNR and CDR2 is FQNEAQ (reference sequence). CDR3 sequence (DNA): TGTGCCAGCAGCTTCGGACAGGGCCACTATGGCTACACCTTC. Protein product: CASSFGQGHYGYTF.

The rearrangement links TRBV10-2 to TRBJ2-3, with no clear D. The length of the CDR3 is 12 residues. CDR1 WSHSY and CDR2 SAAADI come from the germline V gene. The V end lost 11 bases, the J end lost 2 bases, and 11 bases lay between the germline ends. CDR3 DNA sequence: TGCGCCGTCCTAAACGACACAGATACGCAGTATTTT. Translating gives CAVLNDTDTQYF.

The chain recombines TRBV15 with TRBJ2-5, with no clear D. Trimming stripped 0 bases from V and 4 bases from J, with 6 bases between. The CDR3 length is 13 residues. In germline, CDR1 is LNHNV, CDR2 YYDKDF (reference sequence). The CDR3, as DNA: TGTGCCACCAGCAGAGATCGTAGAGAGACCCAGTACTTC. It yields the protein CATSRDRRETQYF.

J is TRBJ2-5 and V is TRBV6-5, with D tentatively TRBD1 (5 bases). CDR3 length: 15 amino acids. V gave up 0 bases and J gave up 5 bases, with 13 bases separating them. Looked up from germline, CDR1 is MNHEY and CDR2 is SVGAGI. CDR3 region: CASSYSGQGLETQYF. The CDR3 DNA follows: TGTGCCAGCAGTTACTCGGGGCAGGGCCTCGAGACCCAGTACTTC.

This clone appeared a single time. This chain uses TRBV25-1 with TRBJ2-3; D is possibly TRBD1 (6 bases). Deletions cut 4 bases from V and 0 bases from J, with 11 bases between. Germline loops: CDR1 MGHDK, CDR2 SYGVNS. This CDR3 region has 15 residues. CDR3 DNA sequence: TGTGCCAGCAGTGGAACCGGGACAAGCACAGATACGCAGTATTTT. It encodes CASSGTGTSTDTQYF.

The sample holds one count of this clone. This chain links TRBV5-1 with TRBJ2-5, with a possible D match to TRBD1 (6 bases). The length of the CDR3 is 13 residues. Germline CDR1 SGHRS, CDR2 YFSETQ. Trimming removed 4 bases from V and 5 bases from J, with 12 bases in between. The CDR3 is CASSRRGRETQYF. The CDR3 coding sequence is TGCGCCAGCAGCCGCAGGGGAAGGGAGACCCAGTACTTC.

The CDR3 DNA reads TGTGCCAGTAGTATATGGGGGGGCAGGGCAGGAGAGACCCAGTACTTC. Protein: CASSIWGGRAGETQYF. The chain employs TRBV19 and TRBJ2-5, with TRBD2 as a possible D gene (7 bases). CDR1 LNHDA and CDR2 SQIVND come from the germline V gene (reference sequence). The CDR3 runs 16 residues. With 2 bases removed from V and 4 bases from J, the gap between germline ends came to 17 bases.

The J gene is TRBJ2-5, the V gene TRBV7-8; tentative D call: TRBD1 (6 bases). Per germline, CDR1 SGHVS and CDR2 FQNEAQ. Trimming shortened V by 5 bases and J by 0 bases, and 10 bases separated the two germline ends. The CDR3 sequence is 14 residues long. The CDR3, as DNA: TGTGCCAGCAGCCTTAGGGACAACCAAGAGACCCAGTACTTC. It is translated as CASSLRDNQETQYF.

The chain carries TRBV24-1 and TRBJ1-5, with D possibly TRBD1 on 5 matching bases. Germline CDR1 KGHDR, CDR2 SFDVKD. With 4 bases removed from V and 6 bases from J, the gap between germline ends came to 15 bases. The CDR3 loop spans 15 amino acids. In DNA, the CDR3 is TGTGCCACCAGTGAGGGAGTGGGGGGAAGTCAGCCCCAGCATTTT. Amino acids: CATSEGVGGSQPQHF.

The chain has TRBV7-9 and TRBJ1-4, with a tentative D call TRBD1 (6 bases). V dropped 5 bases and J dropped 11 bases, with 24 bases sitting between them. The CDR3 is 16 amino acids. The germline V gene encodes CDR1 SEHNR and CDR2 FQNEAQ (reference sequence). DNA for the CDR3: TGTGCCAGCAGCGTTTCCCGGACAGCAATTATGAGGAAACTGTTTTTT. Its translation: CASSVSRTAIMRKLFF.

The chain uses TRBV9 and TRBJ1-1; the D gene is possibly TRBD1 (5 bases). V lost 0 bases and J lost 4, with 13 bases in between. Germline loops: CDR1 SGDLS, CDR2 YYNGEE. The length of the CDR3 is 15 residues. The CDR3 protein is CASSVGMGRGTEAFF. CDR3 nucleotide sequence: TGTGCCAGCAGCGTAGGTATGGGGAGGGGCACTGAAGCTTTCTTT.

This clone was seen once. V usage is TRBV7-9 and J usage is TRBJ2-1, with TRBD1 as a possible D gene (6 bases). Trimming pared 0 bases from V and 14 bases from J, leaving 11 bases between. Germline V gives CDR1 SEHNR, CDR2 FQNEAQ (reference sequence). CDR3 size: 12 residues. The CDR3 sequence is CASSLAARQEFF. The CDR3 DNA sequence: TGTGCCAGCAGCTTAGCGGCGAGACAGGAGTTCTTC.

CDR3 DNA sequence: TGTGCCAGTAGTATCCCCATGAACACTGAAGCTTTCTTT. Its protein is CASSIPMNTEAFF. The chain has TRBV19 and TRBJ1-1, with no clear D. In germline, CDR1 is LNHDA, CDR2 SQIVND (reference sequence). The CDR3 totals 13 residues. V dropped 3 bases and J dropped 0 bases, with 5 bases sitting between them.

V gene TRBV6-6 combines with J gene TRBJ2-1; TRBD2 aligns across 8 bases. The length of the CDR3 is 16 residues. V was clipped by 5 bases and J by 3 bases; unmatched bases: 9. Germline V gene sequence: CDR1 MNHNY, CDR2 SVGAGI (reference sequence). The CDR3 region has the DNA TGTGCCAGCAGTCCCCCCGGGGGGGGCGACTACAATGAGCAGTTCTTC. Translating gives CASSPPGGGDYNEQFF.

J is TRBJ1-2 and V is TRBV6-2 or TRBV6-3, with 7 bases matching TRBD1. The CDR3 spans 18 residues. V trimming: 2 bases; J trimming: 2 bases; junction bases outside the gene matches: 14. Germline assignment: CDR1 MNHEY and CDR2 SVGEGT. The CDR3 loop is CASSYDHSGQHSNYGYTF. CDR3 DNA sequence: TGTGCCAGCAGTTACGATCATTCGGGACAGCATTCAAACTATGGCTACACCTTC.

The gene calls are TRBV11-2 and TRBJ1-2; D is possibly TRBD1 (6 bases). The CDR3 has 13 residues. CDR1 is SGHAT and CDR2 is FQNNGV in the germline V gene. The V and J ends lost 2 bases and 3 bases respectively, with 7 bases between them. CDR3 coding DNA: TGTGCCAGCAGCTTATCAGGGGACTATGGCTACACCTTC. This gives the protein CASSLSGDYGYTF.

This chain joins TRBV19 and TRBJ1-4; tentative D call: TRBD1 (5 bases). Looked up from germline, CDR1 is LNHDA and CDR2 is SQIVND (reference sequence). The CDR3 consists of 18 residues. V was cut by 4 bases and J by 2 bases, with 20 bases left in between. CDR3 sequence (DNA): TGTGCCAGTAGTAGGCAGGGAATTATTAGTACGACTAATGAAAAACTGTTTTTT. Its translation is CASSRQGIISTTNEKLFF.

The gene calls are TRBV7-2 and TRBJ1-5; 10 bases are shared with TRBD1. Germline CDR1 and CDR2: SGHTA and FQGNSA. This CDR3 is 14 amino acids long. The trim removed 6 bases at V and 4 bases at J, leaving 3 bases unmatched. The CDR3 nucleotides read TGTGCCAGCAGGGGGACAGGGGTTAATCAGCCCCAGCATTTT. It is translated as CASRGTGVNQPQHF.

The chain combines TRBV19 with TRBJ1-1; possible D gene TRBD1, 5 bases. V gave up 4 bases and J gave up 5 bases, with 17 bases separating them. Germline V CDR1 and CDR2: LNHDA, SQIVND (reference sequence). There are 15 residues in the CDR3. DNA of the CDR3: TGTGCCAGTAGTACAACGGGAGGGGTTGGAACTGAAGCTTTCTTT. Protein: CASSTTGGVGTEAFF.

This rearrangement joins TRBV10-1 to TRBJ2-2, with 11 bases identical to TRBD1. Trimming took 11 bases from V and 6 from J; bases not matched to a gene: 8. The germline V gene has CDR1 WNHNN and CDR2 SYGVQD (reference sequence). This CDR3 comprises 14 residues. The CDR3 DNA follows: TGCGCCTCAAACCGGGACAGGGGGTCCGGGGAGCTGTTTTTT. Amino acid sequence: CASNRDRGSGELFF.

The chain employs TRBV7-9 and TRBJ1-3; tentatively, D is TRBD1 (6 bases). CDR1 is SEHNR and CDR2 is FQNEAQ in the germline V gene (reference sequence). There are 14 residues in the CDR3. The V and J ends lost 3 bases and 2 bases respectively, with 8 bases between them. The CDR3 DNA reads as TGTGCCAGCAGCTTTGACAGGACTGGAAACACCATATATTTT. It is translated as CASSFDRTGNTIYF. The variable domain in full, with the rest retrieved from reference TRBV7-9 and TRBJ1-3, is DTGVSQNPRHKITKRGQNVTFRCDPISEHNRLYWYRQTLGQGPEFLTYFQNEAQLEKSRLLSDRFSAERPKGSFSTLEIQRTEQGDSAMYLCASSFDRTGNTIYFGEGSWLTVV.

This clone was counted between two and nine times. V gene TRBV24-1 combines with J gene TRBJ2-1; 10 positions match TRBD2. This CDR3 contains 17 residues. CDR1 KGHDR and CDR2 SFDVKD come from the germline V gene. With V trimmed by 1 base and J by 7 bases, 9 bases remained unmatched. CDR3 DNA sequence: TGTGCCACCAGTGATTTCGCTAGCGGGGGCTTAGTAAATGAGCAGTTCTTC. Its protein product is CATSDFASGGLVNEQFF.